This T cell receptor beta chain was retrieved from a study of CD8+CD57+ T cells in acquired aplastic anemia. As for the study in general: The sorted CD4+ and CD8+ cells yielded an average around 3.2 ug of DNA. Overall study results and limits: A set of approximately 30 CD8+ CDR3 sequences was shared between patients and controls, and these sequences appeared highly expressed in patients. CD8+ Simpson's diversity showed no significant patient-control difference.

The CDR3 sequence is 14 residues long. The germline V gene encodes CDR1 WSHSY and CDR2 SAAADI. Trimming left V 6 bases short and J 0 bases short, with 8 bases between. Profiling that covered TCR beta VDJ and CDR3 relied on genomic DNA as its template. MiXCR, run by TCRdb on the reads, gives a single entry per CDR3 protein. The profile covers approximately 170,000 distinct CDR3 sequences, with about 45% appearing a single time and about 2.9% taken by the ten largest. A remark on this clonotype: Its antigen remains unidentified.

Whoever was chosen for sequencing had shown CD8+CD57+ cell expansion by flow cytometry. The chain carries TRBV10-2 and TRBJ1-4; unclear D gene. The sequence was obtained from a human donor with aplastic anemia. The specimen was sorted CD4+, CD8+, or CD8+CD57+ T cells (not recorded which) from PBMCs. The chain's CDR3 is CASREGATNEKLFF. In DNA, the CDR3 is TGCGCCAGCAGGGAGGGAGCAACTAATGAAAAACTGTTTTTT.